This record concerns one T cell receptor (beta chain) sequence. The junction departs from germline at one end; a sequencing error may be responsible. CDR3 length equals 15 residues. Germline loops: CDR1 SGHTS, CDR2 YDEGEE. TCR beta cDNA was reverse-transcribed from about 500 ng of total RNA. The reaction used a constant-region primer and ProtoScript II reverse transcriptase. Libraries of TCR beta came from three nested multiplex PCR rounds with slightly modified ARM-PCR. The first two PCR rounds used TRBV1-TRBV30 primers with a Cbeta primer, roughly 10 cycles each. TCRdb re-analysed the multiplex PCR reads in MiXCR, keeping a single row per CDR3 protein. The repertoire holds about 120,000 distinct CDR3 sequences, 55% to 75% seen once, with around 9.7% in the top ten. The data originate from a study of tumor-infiltrating lymphocytes in primary liver carcinoma. Total RNA and DNA came together from approximately 20-30 mg of bulk tissue without cell sorting. The cohort consisted of patients whose primary liver carcinoma was surgically resected.

This TCR derives from a woman aged 55-69 years with primary liver carcinoma and hepatitis B virus infection. Source material: liver tumor tissue from sampling region 1. Indicated subset: tumor region T1, superior pole. The V gene is TRBV5-8, the J gene TRBJ2-5, with 11 bases aligning to TRBD1. CDR3 coding DNA: TGTGCCAGCGGCTCCCGGACAGGGGGCGATGAGACCCTGTACTTC. It specifies CASGSRTGGDETLYF.